Below, 2 T cell receptor beta chains from the same sample are listed, as sequenced in a study of shared clonotypes between healthy human individuals. Clones were sequenced by immunoSEQ multiplex PCR, and TCRdb holds only the in-frame ones, with some missing. The sample lists roughly 2.5 million clones; 90% to 95% were seen once. The sample comprised naive CD4+ T cells sorted from blood. Stated subset: CD45RA+ positively selected. These receptors were collected from a man younger than 35 in good health.

The rearrangement uses TRBV7-6 and TRBJ2-1; 14 bases map to TRBD2. The CDR3 runs to 16 residues. J was trimmed by 7 bases and V by 1 base; bases with no gene match: 3. CDR1 is SGHVS, CDR2 FNYEAQ, per germline. CDR3 in amino acids: CASSLGLAGGQNEQFF. For the CDR3, the DNA is TGTGCCAGCAGCTTAGGACTAGCGGGAGGGCAAAATGAGCAGTTCTTC.

CDR3 residues: CASSPEGTGDFNYGYTF. CDR3 DNA: TGTGCCAGCAGCCCAGAGGGGACAGGGGATTTTAACTATGGCTACACCTTC. The rearrangement joins TRBV14 to TRBJ1-2, with 10 bases aligning to TRBD1. The CDR3 consists of 17 residues. Germline lookup yields CDR1 SGHDN and CDR2 FVKESK. J was trimmed by 1 base and V by 4 bases; bases with no gene match: 9.